The 8 T cell receptor beta chains listed next were all sequenced from one sample in a study of beta chain features in type 1 diabetes. Every isolated RNA sample was fully reverse transcribed, so sequencing captured expressed TCRB transcripts. The repertoire was sequenced with immunoSEQ multiplex PCR; TCRdb's copy has only in-frame clones and lacks some. The table shows around 140,000 clones, with less than 10% occurring only once. The sample consisted of central memory CD4+ T cells from blood. The receptors come from a woman aged 35 to 49 in good health.

In this sample, this clone turned up a few times. This chain uses TRBV5-1 with TRBJ2-3, with unresolved D. Germline CDR1 and CDR2: SGHRS and YFSETQ. The CDR3 extends over 16 amino acids. The V gene lost 0 bases and the J gene lost 0 bases, with 11 bases spanning the gap. CDR3 nucleotides: TGCGCCAGCAGCTTGGCTCGGGTTACTAGCACAGATACGCAGTATTTT. Amino acids: CASSLARVTSTDTQYF.

This rearrangement joins TRBV4-1 to TRBJ2-5; 7 nucleotides agree with TRBD1. Trimming removed 2 bases from V and 2 bases from J; junction bases left unmatched: 8. From germline, CDR1 is MGHRA and CDR2 YSYEKL. This CDR3 has 16 amino acids. CDR3 in amino acids: CASSQLMTRGQETQYF. As DNA, the CDR3 is TGCGCCAGCAGCCAATTAATGACCAGGGGGCAAGAGACCCAGTACTTC.

The chain uses TRBV5-1 and TRBJ2-1, with D possibly TRBD2 on 5 matching bases. Trimming cost V 0 bases and J 7 bases, with 8 bases left between them. This CDR3 is 13 amino acids long. Looked up from germline, CDR1 is SGHRS and CDR2 is YFSETQ. DNA of the CDR3: TGCGCCAGCAGCTTGGGCGGGTTGAATGAGCAGTTCTTC. This codes for CASSLGGLNEQFF. Based on the CDR3 plus reference TRBV5-1 and TRBJ2-1, the full variable domain is KAGVTQTPRYLIKTRGQQVTLSCSPISGHRSVSWYQQTPGQGLQFLFEYFSETQRNKGNFPGRFSGRQFSNSRSEMNVSTLELGDSALYLCASSLGGLNEQFFGPGTRLTVL.

The chain is built from TRBV5-4 and TRBJ1-2; 12 nucleotides line up with TRBD1. There are 17 residues in the CDR3. The germline V gene encodes CDR1 SGHNT and CDR2 YYREEE (reference sequence). Trimming took 3 bases from V and 2 from J; bases not matched to a gene: 8. The CDR3 loop is CASSSDPGTGGNYGYTF. CDR3 nucleotides: TGTGCCAGCAGCTCAGACCCTGGGACAGGGGGCAACTATGGCTACACCTTC.

In its sample, this clone was seen a few times. The rearrangement links TRBV5-4 to TRBJ2-5; D is perhaps TRBD2 (7 bases). Germline lookup yields CDR1 SGHNT and CDR2 YYREEE (reference sequence). The CDR3 contains 14 residues. V lost 3 bases and J 4 bases, leaving 13 bases between the germline ends. This CDR3 reads CASSSPGGAETQYF. As DNA, the CDR3 is TGTGCCAGCAGCTCTCCGGGGGGCGCAGAGACCCAGTACTTC.

This clone has just a few counts. The chain employs TRBV4-1 and TRBJ2-1, with 9 bases matching TRBD1. Trimming at V came to 5 bases and at J to 8 bases, leaving 4 bases not matched to a gene. The germline V gene encodes CDR1 MGHRA and CDR2 YSYEKL. CDR3 length: 13 residues. The CDR3 spells CASSGQGSHEQFF. The CDR3 DNA follows: TGCGCCAGCAGCGGACAGGGGTCCCATGAGCAGTTCTTC.

This clone was counted a few times. V gene TRBV5-5 combines with J gene TRBJ2-3, with 13 bases matching TRBD2. The germline V gene encodes CDR1 SGHKS and CDR2 YYEKEE (reference sequence). The CDR3 is made up of 15 amino acids. The trim removed 4 bases at V and 6 bases at J, leaving 5 bases unmatched. DNA of the CDR3: TGTGCCAGCAGCCGCACTAGCGGGAGGGCGGATACGCAGTATTTT. It codes for CASSRTSGRADTQYF.

This clone was seen more than once but under ten times. This chain uses TRBV29-1 with TRBJ2-1; 13 bases are a match to TRBD2. This CDR3 region has 15 residues. J gave up 7 bases and V 6 bases, and 9 bases lay outside the gene matches. The germline V gene has CDR1 SQVTM and CDR2 ANQGSEA. CDR3 coding DNA: TGCAGCGTCCCGAGGTTACTAGCGGGGGGGAATGAGCAGTTCTTC. Translation gives CSVPRLLAGGNEQFF.